This T cell receptor (beta chain) was identified in a study of blood T cell repertoires in COVID-19. Study-wide context: Sites in the United States, Italy and Spain provided acute and convalescent COVID-19 samples. In each case, the material was cDNA or gDNA derived from T cells, B-cell-depleted T cells, or PBMCs.

V shed 1 base and J shed 6 bases, with 19 bases lying between them. This CDR3 has 17 amino acids. Germline V lookup: CDR1 SGHTA, CDR2 FQGTGA. In Seattle, patients joined the study during active infection and were tracked longitudinally. Some clones are missing from TCRdb's copy, which holds only in-frame ones; the method was immunoSEQ multiplex PCR. The sample gives some 270,000 clones, approximately 86% of which show up once; about 0.9% is in the top ten. The TCR sequence derives from a human donor with COVID-19, enrolled during active disease. The donor label of this sample is uncertain. The sample consisted of peripheral blood. The chain has TRBV7-3 and TRBJ2-1, with D maybe TRBD1 (6 bases). Here the CDR3 DNA reads TGTGCCAGCAGCTTAAGTTTGGCAGGGGTGTCCGGCAATGAGCAGTTCTTC. Translated: CASSLSLAGVSGNEQFF.